This T cell receptor beta chain was found in a study of Graves' ophthalmopathy and Graves' hyperthyroidism. RNA transcripts were the source from which TCR beta CDR3 regions were amplified. In the first round, RT-PCR was carried out with HTBI primers, and a multiplex PCR formed the second round. TCRdb re-analysed the multiplex PCR reads in MiXCR, keeping a single row per CDR3 protein. Of about 550,000 distinct CDR3 sequences in the sample, approximately 37% were seen once. The CDR3 has 12 residues. The V end was cut by 3 bases, the J end by 5 bases, with 4 bases between. Germline assignment: CDR1 SGHTA and CDR2 FQGNSA. This clonotype has only a few counts.

The sequenced material came from peripheral blood or thyroid tissue (not recorded which). This sequence was found in an adult man with Graves' hyperthyroidism. The rearrangement joins TRBV7-2 to TRBJ1-4; D remains ambiguous. The CDR3, as DNA: TGTGCCAGCAGCTTCAACAATGAAAAACTGTTTTTT. Translated: CASSFNNEKLFF.